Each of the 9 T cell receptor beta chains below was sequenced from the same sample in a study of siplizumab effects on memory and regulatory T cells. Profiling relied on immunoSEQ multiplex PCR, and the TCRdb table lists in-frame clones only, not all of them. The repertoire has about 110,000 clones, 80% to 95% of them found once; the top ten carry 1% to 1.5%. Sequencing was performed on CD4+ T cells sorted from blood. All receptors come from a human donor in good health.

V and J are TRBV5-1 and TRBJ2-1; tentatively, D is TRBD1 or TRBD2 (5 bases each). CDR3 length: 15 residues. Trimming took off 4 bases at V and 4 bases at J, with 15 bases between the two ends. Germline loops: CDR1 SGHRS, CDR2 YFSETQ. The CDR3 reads CASSLRGYQYNEQFF. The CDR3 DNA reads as TGCGCCAGCAGCCTTCGGGGCTACCAATACAATGAGCAGTTCTTC.

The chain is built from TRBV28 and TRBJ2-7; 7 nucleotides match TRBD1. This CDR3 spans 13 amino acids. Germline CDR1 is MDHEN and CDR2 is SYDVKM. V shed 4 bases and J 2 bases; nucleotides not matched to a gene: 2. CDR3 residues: CASSSGQPYEQYF. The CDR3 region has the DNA TGTGCCAGCAGTTCGGGACAGCCCTACGAGCAGTACTTC. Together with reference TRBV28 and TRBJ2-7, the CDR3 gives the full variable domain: DVKVTQSSRYLVKRTGEKVFLECVQDMDHENMFWYRQDPGLGLRLIYFSYDVKMKEKGDIPEGYSVSREKKERFSLILESASTNQTSMYLCASSSGQPYEQYFGPGTRLTVT.

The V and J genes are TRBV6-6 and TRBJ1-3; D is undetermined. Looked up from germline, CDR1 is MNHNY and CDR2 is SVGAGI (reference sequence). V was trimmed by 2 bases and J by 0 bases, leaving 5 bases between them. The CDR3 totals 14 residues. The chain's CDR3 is CASSYGRSGNTIYF. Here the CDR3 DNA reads TGTGCCAGCAGTTACGGACGCTCTGGAAACACCATATATTTT.

The CDR3 coding sequence is TGTGCCAGCAGCCCCTGGGTGGGAGGGAATACTGAAGCTTTCTTT. Translation gives CASSPWVGGNTEAFF. This chain connects TRBV9 to TRBJ1-1; D remains ambiguous. The germline V and J ends were trimmed by 4 bases and 5 bases, with 18 bases remaining between them. CDR3 size: 15 residues. The germline V gene encodes CDR1 SGDLS and CDR2 YYNGEE.

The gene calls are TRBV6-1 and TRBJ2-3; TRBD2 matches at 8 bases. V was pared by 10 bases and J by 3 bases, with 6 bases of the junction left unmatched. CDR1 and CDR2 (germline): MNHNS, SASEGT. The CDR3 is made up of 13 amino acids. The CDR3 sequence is CATGTSLTDTQYF. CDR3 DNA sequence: TGTGCCACAGGGACTAGTTTGACAGATACGCAGTATTTT.

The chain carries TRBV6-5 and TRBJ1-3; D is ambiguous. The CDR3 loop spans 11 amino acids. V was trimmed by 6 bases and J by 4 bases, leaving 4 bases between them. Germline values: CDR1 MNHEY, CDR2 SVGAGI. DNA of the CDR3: TGTGCCAGCAGGCAGGGAAACACCATATATTTT. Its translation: CASRQGNTIYF.

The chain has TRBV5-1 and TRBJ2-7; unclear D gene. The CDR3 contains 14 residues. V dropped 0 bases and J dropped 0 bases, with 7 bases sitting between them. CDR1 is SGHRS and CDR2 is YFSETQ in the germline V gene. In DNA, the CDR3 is TGCGCCAGCAGCTTGGGAACGAACTCCTACGAGCAGTACTTC. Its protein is CASSLGTNSYEQYF.

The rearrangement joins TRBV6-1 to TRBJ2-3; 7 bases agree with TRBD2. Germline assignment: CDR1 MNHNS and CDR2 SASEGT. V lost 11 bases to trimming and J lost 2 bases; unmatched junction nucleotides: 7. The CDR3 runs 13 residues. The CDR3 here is CAGRVPSTDTQYF. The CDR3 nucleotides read TGTGCCGGGAGGGTCCCCTCCACAGATACGCAGTATTTT.

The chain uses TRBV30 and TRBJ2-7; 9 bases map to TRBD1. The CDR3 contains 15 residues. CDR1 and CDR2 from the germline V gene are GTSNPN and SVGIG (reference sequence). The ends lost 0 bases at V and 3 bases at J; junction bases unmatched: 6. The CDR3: CAWSVPGQGLYEQYF. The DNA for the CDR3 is TGTGCCTGGAGTGTACCGGGACAGGGACTCTACGAGCAGTACTTC.